One sample yielded the 21 T cell receptor beta chains listed below, sequenced in a study of blood T cells in healthy people across ages. Sample-barcoded 5' priming and a J-beta primer mix drove a second PCR of 7 to 11 cycles. TCRdb reanalysed the 5' RACE reads using MiXCR and keeps one entry per CDR3 protein. Among about 620,000 distinct CDR3 sequences, roughly 21% were seen once, and the ten largest hold roughly 3.7%. What was sequenced was blood. These receptors were obtained from a man aged 65 to 79 in good health.

The rearrangement uses TRBV7-9 and TRBJ2-3; 7 nucleotides align to TRBD1. Germline CDR1 is SEHNR and CDR2 is FQNEAQ (reference sequence). The CDR3 runs 15 residues. The V gene end was trimmed by 4 bases and the J gene end by 0 bases; junction bases not matched to a gene: 4. This CDR3 is CASSYLTGSTDTQYF. CDR3 nucleotides: TGTGCCAGCAGCTATCTGACAGGGAGCACAGATACGCAGTATTTT. Full variable domain (rest looked up from reference TRBV7-9 and TRBJ2-3): DTGVSQNPRHKITKRGQNVTFRCDPISEHNRLYWYRQTLGQGPEFLTYFQNEAQLEKSRLLSDRFSAERPKGSFSTLEIQRTEQGDSAMYLCASSYLTGSTDTQYFGPGTRLTVL.

This clonotype was seen a few times. The chain links TRBV24-1 to TRBJ1-1; tentative D call: TRBD1 (6 bases). CDR1 is KGHDR and CDR2 is SFDVKD in the germline V gene. This CDR3 region has 15 residues. V gave up 1 base and J gave up 1 base, with 9 bases separating them. CDR3 nucleotides: TGTGCCACCAGTGATTTCCGGGGGCAGAACACTGAAGCTTTCTTT. Translating gives CATSDFRGQNTEAFF.

J is TRBJ2-3 and V is TRBV3-1; unclear D gene. The germline V gene has CDR1 LGHDT and CDR2 YNNKEL (reference sequence). This CDR3 has 16 residues. Trimming pared 3 bases from V and 7 bases from J, leaving 20 bases between. CDR3 loop: CASSHSSGPSRYTQYF. CDR3 nucleotide sequence: TGTGCCAGCAGCCATTCATCCGGGCCCTCTCGTTATACGCAGTATTTT.

This chain joins TRBV19 and TRBJ1-1; 7 bases map to TRBD1. CDR1 and CDR2 from the germline V gene are LNHDA and SQIVND (reference sequence). The CDR3 runs 15 residues. Losses at the gene ends were 4 bases for V and 0 bases for J; bases not matched to a gene: 5. CDR3 DNA: TGTGCCAGTAGTAGACGGGACAGCATGAACACTGAAGCTTTCTTT. This translates into CASSRRDSMNTEAFF.

The V call is TRBV11-2, the J call TRBJ2-5, with D maybe TRBD2 (6 bases). CDR1 is SGHAT, CDR2 FQNNGV, per germline. Between the trimmed V and J ends, which lost 4 bases and 5 bases, there was a span of 17 bases. This CDR3 comprises 15 residues. The DNA of the CDR3 is TGTGCCAGCAGCTCGGGGCTGCGGGAAAGCGAGACCCAGTACTTC. It specifies CASSSGLRESETQYF.

The chain joins TRBV15 to TRBJ1-2; D unclear. The ends were cut back, 0 bases at V and 7 bases at J, with 6 bases in the middle. The CDR3 is made up of 12 amino acids. Germline V lookup: CDR1 LNHNV, CDR2 YYDKDF (reference sequence). CDR3 residues: CATSRDQVGYTF. The CDR3 DNA reads TGTGCCACCAGCAGAGATCAGGTTGGCTACACCTTC.

This clonotype was observed a few times. As DNA, the CDR3 is TGCGCCAGCAGCCAAGACGTCGGACTAGTAGAAGGGGAGCTGTTTTTT. As protein: CASSQDVGLVEGELFF. The chain employs TRBV4-1 and TRBJ2-2; the match to TRBD2 covers 7 bases. After removal of 0 bases from V and 8 bases from J, the junction contained 9 bases not matched to a gene. This CDR3 is built from 16 residues. Germline V gene lookup returns CDR1 MGHRA and CDR2 YSYEKL.

This clonotype was seen a few times. The J gene is TRBJ2-3, the V gene TRBV9; 10 bases map to TRBD2. The CDR3 covers 17 residues. V dropped 0 bases and J dropped 5; count of bases not matched to a gene: 9. The germline gives CDR1 SGDLS, CDR2 YYNGEE. In nucleotides, the CDR3 is TGTGCCAGCAGCGTAGCTGAAAGCGGGAGGGCCGTAGATACGCAGTATTTT. Translating gives CASSVAESGRAVDTQYF.

The chain carries TRBV10-3 and TRBJ2-2; D unclear. The germline V gene encodes CDR1 ENHRY and CDR2 SYGVKD. The V end lost 2 bases, the J end lost 2 bases, and 6 bases lay between the germline ends. This CDR3 is 14 amino acids long. The CDR3 DNA follows: TGTGCCATCAGTGAGCGCTTTAACACCGGGGAGCTGTTTTTT. It translates to CAISERFNTGELFF.

The V gene is TRBV29-1, the J gene TRBJ1-2; 7 bases match TRBD1. V dropped 6 bases and J dropped 14; count of bases not matched to a gene: 9. Germline V CDR1 and CDR2: SQVTM, ANQGSEA. CDR3 length: 10 residues. The DNA of the CDR3 is TGCAGCGTGGAACAGGGGATAGAAACCTTC. Protein sequence: CSVEQGIETF.

About this clonotype: At one of its ends the junction is not consistent with the germline gene, which may arise from a read error. The chain is built from TRBV7-7 and TRBJ1-5; D gene unclear. The CDR3 sequence is 17 residues long. Germline V gene lookup returns CDR1 SSHAT and CDR2 FNYEAQ (reference sequence). This CDR3 reads CASSLWAGESDNQPQHF. As DNA, the CDR3 is TGTGCTAGCAGCTTATGGGCCGGGGAGTCAGACAATCAGCCCCAGCATTTT.

The chain carries TRBV11-2 and TRBJ2-2, with D possibly called TRBD1 or TRBD2 (5 bases each). In germline, CDR1 is SGHAT, CDR2 FQNNGV. The V gene lost 8 bases and the J gene lost 7 bases, with 14 bases spanning the gap. This CDR3 contains 13 residues. CDR3 bases: TGTGCCAGCCGGACAATGGCGGGCGGGGAGCTGTTTTTT. Translating it yields CASRTMAGGELFF.

In this sample, this clonotype turned up a few times. This sequence joins TRBV7-6 and TRBJ1-1, with D possibly matching TRBD1 (5 bases). Trimming took 2 bases from V and 1 from J, leaving 11 bases between them. The germline gives CDR1 SGHVS, CDR2 FNYEAQ. The length of the CDR3 is 15 residues. The CDR3, as DNA: TGTGCCAGCAGCTTAAGGCAGGGCCCGAACACTGAAGCTTTCTTT. It yields the protein CASSLRQGPNTEAFF.

Notes on this clonotype: One junction end does not reproduce the germline sequence, and a read error may be involved. V gene TRBV7-2 combines with J gene TRBJ2-1; D is tentatively TRBD1 or TRBD2 (5 bases each). Per germline, CDR1 SGHTA and CDR2 FQGNSA. This CDR3 region has 15 residues. The CDR3 reads CASGLSSGSHNEQFF. The DNA of the CDR3 is TGTGCCAGCGGCTTATCCTCAGGGAGTCACAATGAGCAGTTCTTC.

This chain links TRBV20-1 with TRBJ2-5; 7 bases match TRBD2. With V trimmed by 3 bases and J by 7 bases, 8 bases remained unmatched. Looked up from germline, CDR1 is DFQATT and CDR2 is SNEGSKA (reference sequence). The CDR3 spans 13 residues. CDR3 residues: CSARLAALVTQYF. The CDR3 nucleotides are TGCAGTGCTAGGCTAGCGGCCCTGGTGACCCAGTACTTC.

The chain joins TRBV20-1 to TRBJ2-3; D not resolved. Germline V lookup: CDR1 DFQATT, CDR2 SNEGSKA (reference sequence). V was pared by 1 base and J by 8 bases, with 13 bases between. The CDR3 totals 13 residues. The CDR3 reads CSARVGRIGTQYF. CDR3 DNA: TGCAGTGCTAGAGTTGGGCGAATCGGTACGCAGTATTTT.

This clonotype was seen more than once but under ten times. The chain joins TRBV25-1 to TRBJ2-7, with 8 bases identical to TRBD2. The germline CDR1 and CDR2 sequences are MGHDK and SYGVNS. CDR3 size: 14 residues. Trimming removed 7 bases from V and 3 bases from J; junction bases left unmatched: 8. CDR3 nucleotide sequence: TGTGCCAGCATTCGTCCCGGGACTAGCTACGAGCAGTACTTC. Translation: CASIRPGTSYEQYF.

This clonotype was seen more than once but under ten times. The gene calls are TRBV2 and TRBJ2-7; no reliable D call. CDR1 and CDR2 from the germline V gene are SNHLY and FYNNEI. The V end lost 5 bases, the J end lost 7 bases, and 21 bases lay between the germline ends. CDR3 length: 15 residues. CDR3 residues: CASSPGPVQVAEQYF. The CDR3 DNA reads as TGTGCCAGCAGTCCGGGCCCCGTCCAAGTGGCGGAGCAGTACTTC.

The rearrangement joins TRBV25-1 to TRBJ2-5; the D gene is possibly TRBD1 (6 bases). The end of the DNA is better explained by TRBJ2-1, so the J call may be wrong. Germline V lookup: CDR1 MGHDK, CDR2 SYGVNS. The CDR3 has 12 residues. This chain's CDR3 is CASSTSGDEQFF. CDR3 nucleotides: TGTGCCAGCAGTACATCAGGGGATGAGCAGTTCTTC.

On this clonotype: Since no conserved phenylalanine or tryptophan closes the CDR3, a read error is the likely cause. In DNA form, the CDR3 reads TGCAGTGCTTACCACTCGAGCTCCTACAATGAGCAGTTCCTC. Its protein product is CSAYHSSSYNEQFL. V is TRBV20-1 and J is TRBJ2-5; no definite D call. The DNA end is a closer match to TRBJ2-1, so the J assignment may be wrong. From germline, CDR1 is DFQATT and CDR2 SNEGSKA (reference sequence). The CDR3 extends over 14 amino acids.

V and J are TRBV4-2 and TRBJ2-7; D uncertain. The CDR3 length is 13 residues. Germline loops: CDR1 LGHNA, CDR2 YNFKEQ. The V and J ends lost 1 base and 2 bases respectively, with 6 bases between them. In DNA form, the CDR3 reads TGTGCCAGCAGCCAAGCCATTACCTACGAGCAGTACTTC. Translated: CASSQAITYEQYF.